Following are 21 T cell receptor beta chains from one sample sequenced in a study of STAT5B mutations in CD4+ large granular lymphocyte leukemia. Assay used: immunoSEQ multiplex PCR; TCRdb lists only in-frame clones, some missing. The data contain 40,000 to 50,000 clones, around 82% of them seen just once; the ten biggest clones take up less than 0.4%. Sequenced input: CD4+ T cells from blood buffy coats. These receptors were collected from a human donor in good health.

The chain has TRBV11-3 and TRBJ2-3; 13 positions agree with TRBD2. Germline CDR1 is SGHNT and CDR2 is YENEEA. The CDR3 runs to 15 residues. After removal of 4 bases from V and 3 bases from J, the junction contained 1 base not matched to a gene. CDR3 region: CASSSTSGRTDTQYF. For the CDR3, the DNA is TGTGCCAGCAGCTCGACTAGCGGGAGGACAGATACGCAGTATTTT.

V usage is TRBV27 and J usage is TRBJ2-2; 9 bases agree with TRBD1. The CDR3 has 15 amino acids. Germline V CDR1 and CDR2: MNHEY, SMNVEV (reference sequence). V shed 3 bases and J 7 bases; nucleotides not matched to a gene: 6. CDR3 loop: CASSFLGQGYGELFF. Written as DNA, the CDR3 is TGTGCCAGCAGTTTTCTCGGACAGGGGTACGGGGAGCTGTTTTTT.

The chain links TRBV5-8 to TRBJ2-7, with TRBD2 matching over 12 bases. Germline CDR1 SGHTS, CDR2 YDEGEE. V lost 4 bases and J lost 4; bases outside the gene matches: 6. This CDR3 has 15 residues. DNA of the CDR3: TGTGCCAGCAGCCGACTAGCGGGAGCTTTTTACGAGCAGTACTTC. The encoded protein is CASSRLAGAFYEQYF. Using reference TRBV5-8 and TRBJ2-7 for the parts outside the CDR3, the full variable domain is EAGVTQSPTHLIKTRGQQATLRCSPISGHTSVYWYQQALGLGLQFLLWYDEGEERNRGNFPPRFSGRQFPNYSSELNVNALELEDSALYLCASSRLAGAFYEQYFGPGTRLTVT.

This clone was counted between two and nine times. The rearrangement uses TRBV29-1 and TRBJ1-5; 9 bases align to TRBD1. The junction had 4 bases not matched to a gene; V was cut back by 6 bases and J by 1 base. CDR1 is SQVTM, CDR2 ANQGSEA, per germline. The CDR3 runs to 14 residues. The CDR3 bases are TGCAGCGTGATACAGGGGGCCAGCAATCAGCCCCAGCATTTT. Translating gives CSVIQGASNQPQHF. Full variable domain (remainder filled in from reference TRBV29-1 and TRBJ1-5): SAVISQKPSRDICQRGTSLTIQCQVDSQVTMMFWYRQQPGQSLTLIATANQGSEATYESGFVIDKFPISRPNLTFSTLTVSNMSPEDSSIYLCSVIQGASNQPQHFGDGTRLSIL.

This chain joins TRBV14 and TRBJ2-3, with D uncertain. Trimming took 0 bases from V and 7 from J, leaving 5 bases between them. This CDR3 spans 12 amino acids. Germline loops: CDR1 SGHDN, CDR2 FVKESK. The CDR3 spells CASSQERYTQYF. In nucleotides, the CDR3 is TGTGCCAGCAGCCAAGAACGGTATACGCAGTATTTT.

J is TRBJ2-1 and V is TRBV5-5, with D unresolved. The CDR3 loop spans 16 amino acids. Between the trimmed V and J ends, which lost 0 bases and 2 bases, there was a span of 12 bases. The germline gives CDR1 SGHKS, CDR2 YYEKEE (reference sequence). In DNA form, the CDR3 reads TGTGCCAGCAGCTTGGGAATCGCGGCACCCTACAATGAGCAGTTCTTC. Its protein product is CASSLGIAAPYNEQFF.

The chain recombines TRBV27 with TRBJ1-2; D is undetermined. V was shortened by 0 bases and J by 7 bases, with 9 bases between the two germline ends. Germline assignment: CDR1 MNHEY and CDR2 SMNVEV (reference sequence). The CDR3 is 13 amino acids. DNA of the CDR3: TGTGCCAGCAGTTTATCCGGGAATCGTGGCTACACCTTC. The encoded protein is CASSLSGNRGYTF.

This chain uses TRBV19 with TRBJ1-5; the D gene is possibly TRBD1 (5 bases). Trimming pared 5 bases from V and 5 bases from J, leaving 16 bases between. Germline loops: CDR1 LNHDA, CDR2 SQIVND (reference sequence). This CDR3 has 15 residues. The CDR3 loop is CASSLSGTNYQPQHF. The CDR3, as DNA: TGTGCCAGTAGTCTCTCCGGGACCAATTATCAGCCCCAGCATTTT. The complete variable domain, with remaining parts taken from reference TRBV19 and TRBJ1-5, reads DGGITQSPKYLFRKEGQNVTLSCEQNLNHDAMYWYRQDPGQGLRLIYYSQIVNDFQKGDIAEGYSVSREKKESFPLTVTSAQKNPTAFYLCASSLSGTNYQPQHFGDGTRLSIL.

This chain links TRBV15 with TRBJ1-2; 7 positions match TRBD1. Germline-derived CDR1 and CDR2 are LNHNV and YYDKDF (reference sequence). This CDR3 has 15 residues. V gave up 3 bases and J gave up 4 bases; unmatched junction bases: 8. Here the CDR3 DNA reads TGTGCCACCAGCAGTGGACAGGTCTTCTTCTATGGCTACACCTTC. Amino acids: CATSSGQVFFYGYTF.

V gene TRBV14 combines with J gene TRBJ2-5; the match to TRBD2 covers 10 bases. The length of the CDR3 is 21 residues. The J segment lost 2 bases and the V segment lost 4 bases, leaving 22 bases of the junction unmatched. The germline gives CDR1 SGHDN, CDR2 FVKESK. CDR3 DNA sequence: TGTGCCAGCAGCCCCAGAAGGTCCAGCGGGGGGGCTCCAACTAATCAAGAGACCCAGTACTTC. This sequence encodes CASSPRRSSGGAPTNQETQYF.

The chain carries TRBV14 and TRBJ1-1, with a possible D match to TRBD1 (5 bases). Trimming cost V 3 bases and J 3 bases, with 11 bases left between them. This CDR3 is built from 14 residues. Germline V gene sequence: CDR1 SGHDN, CDR2 FVKESK. Here the CDR3 reads CASSQTRGYTEAFF. In DNA, the CDR3 is TGTGCCAGCAGCCAGACGCGGGGGTACACTGAAGCTTTCTTT.

This clone was recorded once. The rearrangement links TRBV11-3 to TRBJ1-2; perhaps TRBD1 as D (5 bases). Germline CDR1 SGHNT, CDR2 YENEEA. The CDR3 has 12 amino acids. V lost 5 bases to trimming and J lost 7 bases, with 11 bases between them. The CDR3 protein is CASSKRDSGYTF. The CDR3 DNA reads as TGTGCCAGCAGCAAACGGGACTCTGGCTACACCTTC.

V is TRBV14 and J is TRBJ2-4; no clear D. In germline, CDR1 is SGHDN, CDR2 FVKESK. The CDR3 sequence is 15 residues long. V lost 4 bases and J lost 5, with 15 bases in between. The CDR3 DNA reads TGTGCCAGCAGCCGGTTAGAACACCCTCAAAACATTCAGTACTTC. As protein: CASSRLEHPQNIQYF.

The chain links TRBV9 to TRBJ1-4, with 12 nucleotides matching TRBD1. The CDR3 runs to 16 residues. The germline V gene has CDR1 SGDLS and CDR2 YYNGEE. J gave up 8 bases and V 4 bases, and 9 bases lay outside the gene matches. This CDR3 is CASSPGDRGLREKLFF. CDR3 coding DNA: TGTGCCAGCAGCCCTGGGGACAGGGGGCTTCGGGAAAAACTGTTTTTT.

The chain joins TRBV2 to TRBJ1-1, with unresolved D. Per germline, CDR1 SNHLY and CDR2 FYNNEI. Trimming shortened V by 2 bases and J by 5 bases, and 9 bases separated the two germline ends. The CDR3 consists of 13 residues. CDR3 loop: CASSESGRTEAFF. CDR3 coding DNA: TGTGCCAGCAGTGAAAGCGGGAGGACTGAAGCTTTCTTT. Together with reference TRBV2 and TRBJ1-1, the CDR3 gives the full variable domain: EPEVTQTPSHQVTQMGQEVILRCVPISNHLYFYWYRQILGQKVEFLVSFYNNEISEKSEIFDDQFSVERPDGSNFTLKIRSTKLEDSAMYFCASSESGRTEAFFGQGTRLTVV.

J is TRBJ1-3 and V is TRBV6-5, with 8 bases that match TRBD1. The V segment lost 7 bases and the J segment 3 bases; nucleotides outside the gene matches: 8. The CDR3 spans 15 residues. Germline lookup yields CDR1 MNHEY and CDR2 SVGAGI. CDR3: CASIPYDRGGNTIYF. In DNA, the CDR3 is TGTGCCAGCATCCCCTACGACAGGGGTGGAAACACCATATATTTT.

This clone was seen only a few times. J is TRBJ1-5 and V is TRBV6-5; D call uncertain. This CDR3 has 15 residues. Germline lookup yields CDR1 MNHEY and CDR2 SVGAGI. Trimming cost V 6 bases and J 6 bases, with 18 bases left between them. The CDR3 DNA follows: TGTGCCAGCAGCTCGTCAGGCAGCCGTGGTCAGCCCCAGCATTTT. Its protein product is CASSSSGSRGQPQHF.

This clone has a handful of counts. V gene TRBV2 combines with J gene TRBJ2-7, with TRBD1 matching over 7 bases. The CDR3 extends over 14 amino acids. In germline, CDR1 is SNHLY, CDR2 FYNNEI. The trim removed 7 bases at V and 8 bases at J, leaving 14 bases unmatched. This chain's CDR3 is CASNQEGAIIKQYF. The CDR3 DNA reads as TGTGCCAGCAACCAAGAGGGGGCTATTATCAAGCAGTACTTC.

The genes are TRBV7-9 and TRBJ1-1, with 7 bases identical to TRBD1. This CDR3 is built from 15 residues. Germline V lookup: CDR1 SEHNR, CDR2 FQNEAQ (reference sequence). V trimming: 6 bases; J trimming: 2 bases; junction bases outside the gene matches: 9. CDR3 nucleotides: TGTGCCAGCAGTTCCCGAGGGGGCGTTAACACTGAAGCTTTCTTT. This translates into CASSSRGGVNTEAFF. Full variable domain (rest looked up from reference TRBV7-9 and TRBJ1-1): DTGVSQNPRHKITKRGQNVTFRCDPISEHNRLYWYRQTLGQGPEFLTYFQNEAQLEKSRLLSDRFSAERPKGSFSTLEIQRTEQGDSAMYLCASSSRGGVNTEAFFGQGTRLTVV.

The rearrangement links TRBV10-3 to TRBJ2-7; 8 positions agree with TRBD2. The CDR3 is 15 amino acids. Per the germline V gene, CDR1 is ENHRY and CDR2 is SYGVKD. J lost 7 bases, V lost 0 bases, and 8 bases had no gene match. The CDR3 loop is CAISESGAGEFEQYF. The DNA for the CDR3 is TGTGCCATCAGTGAGTCTGGAGCGGGAGAGTTTGAGCAGTACTTC.

This sequence joins TRBV2 and TRBJ2-7; the match to TRBD2 covers 7 bases. CDR3 length equals 14 residues. The germline V gene encodes CDR1 SNHLY and CDR2 FYNNEI. Germline trimming cut 7 bases from V and 0 bases from J; bases unmatched to any gene: 6. The CDR3 loop is CASNRGLGSYEQYF. In nucleotides, the CDR3 is TGTGCCAGCAATCGTGGACTAGGCTCCTACGAGCAGTACTTC.